This TCR beta chain was obtained from a study of cytomegalovirus exposure and HLA in healthy donors. The PCR employed 60 Vbeta primers together with 13 Jbeta primers. Data came from immunoSEQ multiplex PCR; TCRdb stores just in-frame clones and leaves some out. The sample contains around 130,000 clones, less than 75% of which appear only once. Germline CDR1 is MNHEY and CDR2 is SVGAGI. The CDR3 covers 15 residues. Unmatched junction bases numbered 7, after V lost 6 bases and J lost 1 base. Source material: PBMCs. J is TRBJ1-2 and V is TRBV6-5; 8 nucleotides agree with TRBD1. The receptor was isolated from a woman aged 40 to 50 in good health and CMV-seropositive. The CDR3 DNA follows: TGTGCCAGCAGCCAAGACAGGGGTAGTAACTATGGCTACACCTTC. The encoded protein is CASSQDRGSNYGYTF.